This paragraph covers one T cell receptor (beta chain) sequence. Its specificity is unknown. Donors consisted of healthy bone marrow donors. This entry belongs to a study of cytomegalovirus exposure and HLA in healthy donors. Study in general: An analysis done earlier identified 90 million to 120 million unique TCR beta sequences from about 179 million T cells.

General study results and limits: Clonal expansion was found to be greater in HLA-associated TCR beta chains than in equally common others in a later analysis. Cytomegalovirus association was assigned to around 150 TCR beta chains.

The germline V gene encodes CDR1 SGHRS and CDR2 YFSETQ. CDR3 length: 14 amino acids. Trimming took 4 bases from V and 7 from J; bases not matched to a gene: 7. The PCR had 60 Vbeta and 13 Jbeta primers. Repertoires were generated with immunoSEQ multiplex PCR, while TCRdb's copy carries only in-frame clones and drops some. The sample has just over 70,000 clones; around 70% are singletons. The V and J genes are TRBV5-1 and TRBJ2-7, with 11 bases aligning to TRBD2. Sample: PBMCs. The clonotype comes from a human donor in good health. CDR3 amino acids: CASSPPGTSGEQYF. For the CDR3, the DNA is TGCGCCAGCAGCCCCCCCGGGACTAGCGGTGAGCAGTACTTC.